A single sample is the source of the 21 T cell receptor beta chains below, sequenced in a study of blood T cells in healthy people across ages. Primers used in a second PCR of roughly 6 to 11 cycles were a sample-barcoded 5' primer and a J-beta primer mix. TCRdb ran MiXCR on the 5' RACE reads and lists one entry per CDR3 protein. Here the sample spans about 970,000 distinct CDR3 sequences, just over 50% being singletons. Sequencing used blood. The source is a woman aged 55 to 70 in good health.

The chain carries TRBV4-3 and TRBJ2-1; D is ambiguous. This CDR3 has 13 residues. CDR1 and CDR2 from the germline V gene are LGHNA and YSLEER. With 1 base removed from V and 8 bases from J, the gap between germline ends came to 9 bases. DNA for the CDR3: TGCGCCAGCAGCCAAGCTAGGGCCTATGAGCAGTTCTTC. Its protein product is CASSQARAYEQFF.

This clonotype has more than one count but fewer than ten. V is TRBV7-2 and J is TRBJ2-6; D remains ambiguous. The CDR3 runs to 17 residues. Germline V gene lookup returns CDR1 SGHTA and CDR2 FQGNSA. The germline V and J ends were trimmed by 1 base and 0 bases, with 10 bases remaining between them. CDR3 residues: CASSLESSPSGANVLTF. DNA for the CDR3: TGTGCCAGCAGCTTAGAGTCCAGCCCCTCTGGGGCCAACGTCCTGACTTTC.

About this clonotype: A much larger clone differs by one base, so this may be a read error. This CDR3 reads CASSFRTGGNQPRHF. For the CDR3, the DNA is TGTGCCAGCAGTTTTCGGACAGGGGGCAATCAGCCCCGGCATTTT. V gene TRBV27 combines with J gene TRBJ1-5; 11 bases fit TRBD1. CDR1 and CDR2 (germline): MNHEY, SMNVEV (reference sequence). The length of the CDR3 is 15 residues.

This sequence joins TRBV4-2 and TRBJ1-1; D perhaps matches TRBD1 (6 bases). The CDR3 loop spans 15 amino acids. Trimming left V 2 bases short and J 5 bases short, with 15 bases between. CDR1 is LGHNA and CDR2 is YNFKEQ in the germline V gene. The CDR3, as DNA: TGTGCCAGCAGCCAACCCTCGACAGGAAGAACTGAAGCTTTCTTT. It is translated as CASSQPSTGRTEAFF.

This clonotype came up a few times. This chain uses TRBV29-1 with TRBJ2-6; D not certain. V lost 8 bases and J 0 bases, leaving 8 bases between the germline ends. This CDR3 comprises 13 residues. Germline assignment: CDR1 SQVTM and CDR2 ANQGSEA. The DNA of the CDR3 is TGCAGCACGATCTCCTCTGGGGCCAACGTCCTGACTTTC. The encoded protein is CSTISSGANVLTF. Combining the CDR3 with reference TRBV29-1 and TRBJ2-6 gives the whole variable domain SAVISQKPSRDICQRGTSLTIQCQVDSQVTMMFWYRQQPGQSLTLIATANQGSEATYESGFVIDKFPISRPNLTFSTLTVSNMSPEDSSIYLCSTISSGANVLTFGAGSRLTVL.

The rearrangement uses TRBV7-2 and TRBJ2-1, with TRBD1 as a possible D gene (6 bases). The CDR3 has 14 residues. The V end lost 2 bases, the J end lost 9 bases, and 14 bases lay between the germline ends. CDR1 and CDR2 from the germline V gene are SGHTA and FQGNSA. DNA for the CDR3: TGTGCCAGCAGCTTATCAGGGGCCGCGAGTGAGCAGTTCTTC. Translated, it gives CASSLSGAASEQFF.

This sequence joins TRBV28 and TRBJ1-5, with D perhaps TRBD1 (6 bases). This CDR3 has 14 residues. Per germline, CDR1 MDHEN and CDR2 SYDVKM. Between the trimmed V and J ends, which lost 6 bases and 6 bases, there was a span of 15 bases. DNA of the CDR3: TGTGCCAGCAGAGATACAGGGTCCGGTCAGCCCCAGCATTTT. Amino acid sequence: CASRDTGSGQPQHF.

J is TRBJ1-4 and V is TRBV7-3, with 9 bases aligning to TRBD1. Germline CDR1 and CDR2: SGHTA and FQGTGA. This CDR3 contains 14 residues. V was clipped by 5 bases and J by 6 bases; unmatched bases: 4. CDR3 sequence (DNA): TGTGCCAGCAGCCAAAGGGACAGGGATGAAAAACTGTTTTTT. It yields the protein CASSQRDRDEKLFF.

This CDR3 is CASSQEGRSGDGYTF. As DNA, the CDR3 is TGTGCCAGCAGCCAAGAGGGCAGGTCAGGGGATGGCTACACCTTC. The chain recombines TRBV4-2 with TRBJ1-2, with D maybe TRBD1 (6 bases). The CDR3 is made up of 15 amino acids. V shed 0 bases and J shed 6 bases, with 14 bases lying between them. Looked up from germline, CDR1 is LGHNA and CDR2 is YNFKEQ.

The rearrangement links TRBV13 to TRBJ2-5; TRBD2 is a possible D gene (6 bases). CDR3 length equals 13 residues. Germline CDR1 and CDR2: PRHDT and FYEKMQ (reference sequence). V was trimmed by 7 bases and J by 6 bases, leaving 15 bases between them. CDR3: CASTEGRMKTQYF. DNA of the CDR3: TGTGCCAGCACGGAGGGCAGAATGAAGACCCAGTACTTC.

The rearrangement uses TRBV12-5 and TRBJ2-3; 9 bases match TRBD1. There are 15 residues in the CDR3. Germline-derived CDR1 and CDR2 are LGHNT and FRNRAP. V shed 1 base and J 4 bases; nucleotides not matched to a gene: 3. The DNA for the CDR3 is TGTGCTAGTGGTTTGGGGGACAGGGTTGCAGATACGCAGTATTTT. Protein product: CASGLGDRVADTQYF.

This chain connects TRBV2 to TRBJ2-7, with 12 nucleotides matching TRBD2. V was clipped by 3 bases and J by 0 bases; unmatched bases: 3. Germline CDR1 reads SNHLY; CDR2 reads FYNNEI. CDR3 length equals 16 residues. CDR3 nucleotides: TGTGCCAGCAGTGAGACTAGCGGGAGCAGCTCCTACGAGCAGTACTTC. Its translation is CASSETSGSSSYEQYF. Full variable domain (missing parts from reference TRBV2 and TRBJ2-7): EPEVTQTPSHQVTQMGQEVILRCVPISNHLYFYWYRQILGQKVEFLVSFYNNEISEKSEIFDDQFSVERPDGSNFTLKIRSTKLEDSAMYFCASSETSGSSSYEQYFGPGTRLTVT.

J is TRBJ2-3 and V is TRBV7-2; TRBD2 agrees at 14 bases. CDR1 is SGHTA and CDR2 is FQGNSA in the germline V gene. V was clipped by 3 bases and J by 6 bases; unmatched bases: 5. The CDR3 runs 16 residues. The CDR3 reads CASSLGTSGGEDTQYF. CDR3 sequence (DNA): TGTGCCAGCAGCTTGGGGACTAGCGGGGGAGAGGATACGCAGTATTTT.

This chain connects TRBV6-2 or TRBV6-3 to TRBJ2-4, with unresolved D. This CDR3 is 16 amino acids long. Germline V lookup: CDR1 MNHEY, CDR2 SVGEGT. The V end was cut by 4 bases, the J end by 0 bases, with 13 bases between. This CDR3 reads CASSSYSLLAKNIQYF. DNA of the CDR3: TGTGCCAGCAGTTCCTACAGTCTTCTAGCCAAAAACATTCAGTACTTC.

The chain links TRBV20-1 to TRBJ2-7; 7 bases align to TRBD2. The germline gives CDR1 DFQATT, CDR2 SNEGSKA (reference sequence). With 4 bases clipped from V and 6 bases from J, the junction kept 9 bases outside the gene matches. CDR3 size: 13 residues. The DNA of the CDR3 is TGCAGTGCTAAGGGACTACGGGCTTGCGAGCAGTACTTC. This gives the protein CSAKGLRACEQYF.

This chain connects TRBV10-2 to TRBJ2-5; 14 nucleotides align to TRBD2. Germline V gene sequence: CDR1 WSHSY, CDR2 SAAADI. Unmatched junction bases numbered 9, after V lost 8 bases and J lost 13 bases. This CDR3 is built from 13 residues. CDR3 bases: TGCGCCAGCCTGACTAGCGGGAGGGGCTCCGGGTACTTC. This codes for CASLTSGRGSGYF.

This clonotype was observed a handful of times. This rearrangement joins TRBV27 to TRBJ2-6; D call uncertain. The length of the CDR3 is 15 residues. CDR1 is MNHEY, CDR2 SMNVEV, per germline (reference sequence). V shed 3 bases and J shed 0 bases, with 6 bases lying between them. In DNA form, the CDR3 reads TGTGCCAGCAGTTTCTGGTCCTCTGGGGCCAACGTCCTGACTTTC. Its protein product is CASSFWSSGANVLTF.

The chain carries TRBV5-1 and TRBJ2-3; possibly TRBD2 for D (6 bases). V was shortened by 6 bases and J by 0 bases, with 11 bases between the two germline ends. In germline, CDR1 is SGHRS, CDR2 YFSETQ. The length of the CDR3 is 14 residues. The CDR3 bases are TGCGCCAGCACGGAGGGCAGTAGCACAGATACGCAGTATTTT. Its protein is CASTEGSSTDTQYF.

CDR3 loop: CASSQDWLARPTDTQYF. The CDR3 nucleotides are TGTGCCAGCAGCCAAGATTGGCTAGCGAGACCCACAGATACGCAGTATTTT. The chain recombines TRBV3-1 with TRBJ2-3, with a possible D match to TRBD2 (6 bases). Germline loops: CDR1 LGHDT, CDR2 YNNKEL (reference sequence). This CDR3 is 17 amino acids long. V was trimmed by 0 bases and J by 2 bases, leaving 15 bases between them.

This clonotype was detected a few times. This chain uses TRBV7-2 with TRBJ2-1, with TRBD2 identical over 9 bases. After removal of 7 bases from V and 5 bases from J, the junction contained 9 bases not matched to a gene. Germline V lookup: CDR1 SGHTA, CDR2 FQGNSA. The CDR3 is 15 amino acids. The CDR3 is CASTGLARSDNEQFF. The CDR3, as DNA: TGTGCCAGCACCGGACTAGCGCGTTCCGACAATGAGCAGTTCTTC.

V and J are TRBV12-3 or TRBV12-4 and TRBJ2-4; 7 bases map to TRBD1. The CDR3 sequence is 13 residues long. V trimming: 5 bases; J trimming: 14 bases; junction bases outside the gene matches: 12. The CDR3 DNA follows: TGTGCCAGCAGTGTCGGGACAGTAGAGACGGAGTACTTC. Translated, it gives CASSVGTVETEYF.